The text below deals with one TCR beta chain. Its antigen is not identified. Primers for the PCR totalled 60 Vbeta and 13 Jbeta. Measured with immunoSEQ multiplex PCR; TCRdb has only the in-frame clones, and not every one. The data contain 120,000 or so clones, 78% of them seen just once; the ten biggest clones take up about 11%. This sample is drawn from a study of cytomegalovirus exposure and HLA in healthy donors. Study outcomes and limitations: An analysis that came later showed most CMV-associated TCR beta chains appearing HLA-restricted. Analyzed later, association rates of TCRs varied across HLA loci, with DRB1 most and HLA-C fewest. Links to common viral pathogens appeared, in a later analysis, for several of the most significant clusters.

This TCR was sampled from a man aged 30 to 39 in good health and CMV-seropositive. The material sequenced was PBMCs.

CDR3 nucleotide sequence: TGTGCCAGCAGCTTGCGCGGGAGGGCCCACGAGCAGTACTTC. Amino acid sequence: CASSLRGRAHEQYF. The V call is TRBV5-4, the J call TRBJ2-7, with 9 positions matching TRBD2. Germline lookup yields CDR1 SGHNT and CDR2 YYREEE (reference sequence). The CDR3 is 14 residues long. Unmatched junction bases numbered 4, after V lost 1 base and J lost 5 bases.